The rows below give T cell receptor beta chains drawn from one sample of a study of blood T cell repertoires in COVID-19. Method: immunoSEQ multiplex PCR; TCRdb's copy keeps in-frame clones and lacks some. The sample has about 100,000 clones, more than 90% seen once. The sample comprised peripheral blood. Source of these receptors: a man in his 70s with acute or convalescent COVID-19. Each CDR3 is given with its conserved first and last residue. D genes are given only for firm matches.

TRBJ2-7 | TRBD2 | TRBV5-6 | CASSFGGGREVYEQYF | TGTGCCAGCAGCTTCGGCGGGGGGCGGGAGGTCTACGAGCAGTACTTC
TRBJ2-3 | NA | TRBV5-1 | CASSLGLRTDTQYF | TGCGCCAGCAGCTTGGGCCTTAGAACAGATACGCAGTATTTT
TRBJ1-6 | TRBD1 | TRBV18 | CASSPFTGANSPLHF | TGTGCCAGCTCACCCTTCACAGGGGCGAATTCACCCCTCCACTTT
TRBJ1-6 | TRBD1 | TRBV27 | CASSDRDRVNSPLHF | TGTGCCAGCAGTGACCGGGACAGGGTAAATTCACCCCTCCACTTT
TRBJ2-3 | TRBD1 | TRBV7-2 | CASSLSFGQAF | TGTGCCAGCAGCTTATCTTTTGGACAGGCGTTT
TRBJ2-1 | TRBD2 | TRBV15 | CATTREVSYNEQFF | TGTGCCACCACGCGGGAGGTGTCCTACAATGAGCAGTTCTTC
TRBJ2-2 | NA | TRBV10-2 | CASIPWEGGSTGELFF | TGCGCCAGCATCCCATGGGAGGGGGGGAGCACCGGGGAGCTGTTTTTT
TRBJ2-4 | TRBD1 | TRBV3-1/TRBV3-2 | CASSPGTGGFLQYF | TGTGCCAGCAGCCCCGGGACAGGTGGTTTCCTTCAGTACTTC
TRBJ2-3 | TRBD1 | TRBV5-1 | CASSFRDRAITDTQYF | TGCGCCAGCAGCTTCCGGGACAGGGCGATAACAGATACGCAGTATTTT
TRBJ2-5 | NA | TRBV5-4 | CASSFGQTQYF | TGTGCCAGCAGCTTTGGGCAGACCCAGTACTTC
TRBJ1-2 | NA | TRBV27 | CASSFVGQLGGYTF | TGTGCCAGCAGTTTCGTAGGACAGTTAGGCGGCTACACCTTC
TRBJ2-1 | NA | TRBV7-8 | CASSLIREFYNEQFF | TGTGCCAGCAGCTTAATCCGGGAGTTCTACAATGAGCAGTTCTTC
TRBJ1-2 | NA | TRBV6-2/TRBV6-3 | CASSFPHGALGYTF | TGTGCCAGCAGTTTCCCCCATGGGGCCCTTGGCTACACCTTC
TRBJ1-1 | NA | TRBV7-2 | CASSSTGTHTEAFF | TGTGCCAGCAGTTCCACAGGGACCCACACTGAAGCTTTCTTT
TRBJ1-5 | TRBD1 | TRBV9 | CASSRTGGINQPQHF | TGTGCCAGCAGTCGCACAGGGGGCATCAATCAGCCCCAGCATTTT
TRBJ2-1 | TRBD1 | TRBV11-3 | CASSLDGTGRGNEQFF | TGTGCCAGCAGCTTAGATGGGACAGGTCGGGGCAATGAGCAGTTCTTC
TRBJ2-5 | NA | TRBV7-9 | CASSSTGESETQYF | TGTGCCAGCAGCTCAACGGGGGAGTCGGAGACCCAGTACTTC
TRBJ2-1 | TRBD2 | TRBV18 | CASSPLAGGPINEQFF | TGTGCCAGCTCACCATTGGCGGGAGGGCCAATCAATGAGCAGTTCTTC
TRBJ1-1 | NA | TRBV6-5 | CASSYGASTEAFF | TGTGCCAGCAGTTACGGGGCGAGCACTGAAGCTTTCTTT
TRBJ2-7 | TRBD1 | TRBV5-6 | CASSSDRKVDEQYF | TGTGCCAGCAGCTCGGACAGGAAGGTCGACGAGCAGTACTTC
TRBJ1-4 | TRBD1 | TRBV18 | CASSLDRVSNEKLFF | TGTGCCAGCTCACTAGACAGGGTATCGAATGAAAAACTGTTTTTT
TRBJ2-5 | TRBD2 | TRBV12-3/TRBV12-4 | CASSLGGEETQYF | TGTGCCAGCAGTTTGGGGGGGGAAGAGACCCAGTACTTC